Sequencing of this TCR beta chain was carried out in a study of blood T cells in healthy people across ages (dated by TCRdb to between 2014 and 2016). In terms of the full investigation: In model experiments, template switching captured roughly one uniquely barcoded TCR beta cDNA molecule for every two T cells. To track age-related changes in TCR beta repertoire diversity, the study relied on deep sequencing normalized with unique cDNA molecular identifiers. Four age groups were formed from the donors: young (average approximately 16 years), middle-aged (approximately 41), aged (approximately 60) and long-lived (82). To avoid experimental bias, donors of different ages were spread randomly across the sequencing lanes. Two additional independent replicas of 1 million unique cDNA reads from the same blood draw were analyzed for two donors (one aged 18 to 30 and one aged 80 or older).

Overall study outcomes, separate from this receptor: As age increased, observed TCR beta diversity per million T cells dropped in a roughly linear way, and a significant reduction was already evident by age around 41. Observed TCR beta diversity correlated strongly with the percentage of naive T cells measured by flow cytometry. The long-lived group showed more naive CD4+ T cells, fewer expanded clones and increased TCR diversity than the aged group, suggesting age selection. Because profiling used bulk unsorted PBMCs, naive and antigen-experienced compartments could not be compared conclusively. Because the CMV infection status of the donors was unknown, age-related changes in expanded clonotypes may potentially have been confounded. Estimates of total diversity based on one million sequenced T cells were regarded as lower bounds and as underestimates.

At the junction V is shortened by 5 bases and J by 7 bases, with 14 bases in between. The CDR3, from cysteine to phenylalanine, totals 13 residues. The sequence is cut down to CDR3 DNA, 39 bases in frame from base 1. Library preparation used 5' RACE. Sequencing instrument: Illumina HiSeq 2500. A second PCR of roughly 7 to 11 cycles was performed with a sample-barcoded 5' primer and a J-beta primer mix. Each TCR beta cDNA molecule received a unique molecular identifier from a template-switch 5' adaptor carrying 12 random nucleotides. Each sample yielded at least 3 million CDR3-containing paired-end reads. All of the RNA was converted into first-strand cDNA using the Mint cDNA synthesis kit, with a TRBC-specific oligonucleotide serving as the primer. After uracil-DNA glycosylase treatment, a first 18-cycle PCR used universal primers M1SS and BC2_uni_R on all cDNA. In the authors' own workflow: Each sample was normalized by randomly selecting 1 million high-quality reads, each carrying a distinct molecular identifier. Instead of being binned into consensus sequences, reads with shared molecular identifiers were discarded. MiTCR, run with a Q25 quality threshold and the strictest error-elimination algorithm, handled CDR3 identification, clonotype clustering and error correction. A nonparametric unseen species model with Euler transformation was used to estimate a lower bound on total TCR beta diversity. TCRdb applied fastp at Q25 and MiXCR to the public reads, then kept only in-frame beta chains. Identical CDR3 proteins give one entry, which carries the most common genes and DNA. In this record, the V and J calls reflect TCRdb's handling and not the investigators' own analysis. The sample profile shows about 1.7 million distinct CDR3 sequences; under 30% of them were found once. About 7.7% of the sample rests with the top ten.

Of note for this clonotype: Its antigen specificity is not known. No base-level quality is on record; no much larger clone is a single base apart.

The donors were roughly 38 Caucasian individuals from Russia, aged 6 to 90 years, who were systemically healthy. Approximately 10 milliliters of peripheral blood were collected from each donor into EDTA-treated Vacutainer tubes. PBMCs were isolated by Ficoll-Paque density-gradient centrifugation, with at least 7 million obtained per sample. Total RNA, at least 6 micrograms per sample, was extracted from PBMCs with Trizol reagent. Naive CD45RAhigh/CD27high T cell percentages were measured by flow cytometry on a PBMC aliquot from every donor. Recombination joined TRBV12-3 or TRBV12-4 with TRBJ1-2; 5 matching bases give a weak D call of TRBD1. The sequenced material came from blood. This clonotype originated in a woman in her twenties or thirties in good health. The DNA reads as follows: TGTGCCAGCAGTCCTCCATCCAGGGCTGGCTACACCTTC. Its amino acids are CASSPPSRAGYTF.